This T cell receptor beta chain was sequenced for a study of T cell responses to AZD1222 COVID-19 vaccine. The length of the CDR3 is 16 residues. Per the germline V gene, CDR1 is SQVTM and CDR2 is ANQGSEA. V was pared by 5 bases and J by 11 bases, with 20 bases of the junction left unmatched. In regard to this clone: Its antigen is undetermined.

Sequencing was performed with immunoSEQ multiplex PCR; in TCRdb, only in-frame clones are kept and a portion is missing. The sample carries tens of thousands of clones, around 81% recorded once. Points from the study as a whole: Unmutated variant regions are reportedly targeted by nearly half of spike-specific TCRs. Among those given AZD1222, only 5 to 7 were seropositive at baseline.

The sample was peripheral blood, taken on day 0 of AZD1222 vaccination. The chain links TRBV29-1 to TRBJ2-1; 8 positions agree with TRBD1. This clonotype was obtained from an adult in good health. The CDR3 here is CSVNPGQAGRVTKQFF. The DNA of the CDR3 is TGCAGCGTTAACCCGGGACAGGCGGGTAGGGTCACTAAGCAGTTCTTC.